This T cell receptor beta chain was captured by sequencing in a study of blood T cell repertoires in COVID-19. Overall study: In each case, the material was cDNA or gDNA derived from T cells, B-cell-depleted T cells, or PBMCs.

This clone was detected only a few times. The ends lost 7 bases at V and 2 bases at J; junction bases unmatched: 12. Germline V lookup: CDR1 SQVTM, CDR2 ANQGSEA. This CDR3 spans 15 amino acids. Original processing notes: Amplified reference gene primers provided the basis for estimating nucleated cell counts. Generated by immunoSEQ multiplex PCR, the TCRdb table keeps only in-frame clones and is missing some. V, J and clone size were drawn from that table, and D and trimming were deduced from the DNA. The table shows some 200,000 clones, with 65% to 85% occurring only once. This rearrangement joins TRBV29-1 to TRBJ2-3; TRBD2 matches at 7 bases. The sample consisted of PBMCs or T cells enriched from blood (not recorded which). This TCR was sampled from a woman between 35 and 50 years old with acute COVID-19. CDR3 region: CSARGDASFTDTQYF. CDR3 sequence (DNA): TGCAGCGCCCGGGGGGACGCCTCATTCACAGATACGCAGTATTTT.